This record looks at one T cell receptor (beta chain) sequence and its context. What it recognizes is unknown. This entry comes from a study of identifying expanded T cells in peripheral blood. Study-level findings and limits: Approximately two-week clone count variance significantly increased as total template count grew.

Libraries were prepared by immunoSEQ multiplex PCR; TCRdb keeps only in-frame clonotypes and omits some of them. The sample consists of tens of thousands of clones, about four fifths of them appearing once. The CDR3 covers 14 residues. Germline CDR1 reads SNHLY; CDR2 reads FYNNEI. Trimming removed 5 bases from V and 0 bases from J; junction bases left unmatched: 3. The sample taken for sequencing was blood. J is TRBJ2-7 and V is TRBV2; 8 bases align to TRBD1. The receptor comes from a person aged 18 to 75 in good health. CDR3 in amino acids: CASSRQGSSYEQYF. The CDR3 DNA sequence: TGTGCCAGCAGTCGACAGGGGAGCTCCTACGAGCAGTACTTC.